This T cell receptor (beta chain) stems from a study of OX40 agonist ivuxolimab in advanced cancers. Across the study: There were three patients with partial responses, one having hepatocellular carcinoma and two cutaneous melanoma. Regarding the study as a whole: Compared with CD4+, CD8+ T cells on average had more expanded clones. Clonal expansion in partial responders at 0.1-3.0 mg/kg ranked among the lowest.

This clone was picked up a small number of times. The target antigen is unknown. Germline values: CDR1 MNHNS, CDR2 SASEGT. Trimming at V came to 2 bases and at J to 9 bases, leaving 7 bases not matched to a gene. The CDR3 is 15 residues long. Clones were sequenced by immunoSEQ multiplex PCR, and TCRdb holds only the in-frame ones, with some missing. The sample consists of 30,000 to 35,000 clones, about three quarters of them appearing once. This TCR was recovered from an adult with an advanced solid tumor such as melanoma, head and neck, liver or kidney cancer. The sample consisted of CD4+ or CD8+ T cells sorted from blood, taken in a trial of the OX40 agonist ivuxolimab. V gene TRBV6-1 combines with J gene TRBJ2-3, with 11 bases identical to TRBD2. The CDR3 region has the DNA TGTGCCAGCAGTGAAACCGCTAGCGGGGGGCGGACGCAGTATTTT. As protein: CASSETASGGRTQYF.